What follows describes a single T cell receptor beta chain. These data are taken from a study of blood T cell repertoires in COVID-19. In the study overall: COVID-19 samples, acute and convalescent, were from the United States, Italy and Spain.

V lost 2 bases, J lost 3 bases, and 9 bases lay in between. The CDR3 is 14 residues long. From germline, CDR1 is MGHDK and CDR2 SYGVNS. Per the authors' pipeline: The assay estimated nucleated cells by amplifying reference gene primers. Profiling relied on immunoSEQ multiplex PCR, and the TCRdb table lists in-frame clones only, not all of them. The V and J calls and clone size come from that table; D and trimming were worked out from the DNA. The profile shows 260,000 or so clones, 65% to 85% of them singletons. V gene TRBV25-1 combines with J gene TRBJ2-3; the D gene is possibly TRBD2 (5 bases). The sequencing sample was made of peripheral blood. This receptor was identified in an elderly man with acute or convalescent COVID-19. The CDR3 loop is CASSEVRGTDTQYF. The CDR3 DNA follows: TGTGCCAGCAGTGAAGTTCGGGGAACAGATACGCAGTATTTT.